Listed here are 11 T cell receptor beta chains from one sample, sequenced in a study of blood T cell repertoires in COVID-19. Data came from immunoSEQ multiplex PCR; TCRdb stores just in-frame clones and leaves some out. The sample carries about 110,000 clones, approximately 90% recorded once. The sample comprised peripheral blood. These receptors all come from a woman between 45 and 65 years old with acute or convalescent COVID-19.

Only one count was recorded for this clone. CDR3 amino acids: CAGRGSPNEKLFF. The CDR3 DNA reads TGTGCCGGGAGGGGTTCACCTAATGAAAAACTGTTTTTT. V usage is TRBV19 and J usage is TRBJ1-4, with D maybe TRBD1 (5 bases). V was pared by 11 bases and J by 3 bases, with 13 bases between. CDR1 is LNHDA, CDR2 SQIVND, per germline (reference sequence). The CDR3 spans 13 residues. The full variable domain, rest sourced from reference TRBV19 and TRBJ1-4, is DGGITQSPKYLFRKEGQNVTLSCEQNLNHDAMYWYRQDPGQGLRLIYYSQIVNDFQKGDIAEGYSVSREKKESFPLTVTSAQKNPTAFYLCAGRGSPNEKLFFGSGTQLSVL.

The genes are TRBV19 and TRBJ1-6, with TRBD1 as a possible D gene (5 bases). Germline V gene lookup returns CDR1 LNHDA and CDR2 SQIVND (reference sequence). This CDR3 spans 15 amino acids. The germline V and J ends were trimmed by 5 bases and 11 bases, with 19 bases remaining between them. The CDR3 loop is CASSVTGDHRAPLHF. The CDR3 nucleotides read TGTGCCAGTAGTGTTACGGGGGATCACAGAGCACCCCTCCACTTT.

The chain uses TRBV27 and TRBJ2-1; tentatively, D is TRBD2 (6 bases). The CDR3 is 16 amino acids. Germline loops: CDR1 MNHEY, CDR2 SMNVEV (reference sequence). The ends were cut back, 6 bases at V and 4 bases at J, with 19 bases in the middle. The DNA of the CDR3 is TGTGCCAGCAGACCCCGCCGGAGGGAGCAATACAATGAGCAGTTCTTC. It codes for CASRPRRREQYNEQFF.

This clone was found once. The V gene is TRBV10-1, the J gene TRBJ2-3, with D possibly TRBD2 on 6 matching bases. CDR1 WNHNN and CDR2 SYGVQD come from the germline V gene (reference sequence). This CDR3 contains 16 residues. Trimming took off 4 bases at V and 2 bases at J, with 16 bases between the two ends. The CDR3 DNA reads TGCGCCAGCAGTGGGACATCGGAGGGATTCACAGATACGCAGTATTTT. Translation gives CASSGTSEGFTDTQYF.

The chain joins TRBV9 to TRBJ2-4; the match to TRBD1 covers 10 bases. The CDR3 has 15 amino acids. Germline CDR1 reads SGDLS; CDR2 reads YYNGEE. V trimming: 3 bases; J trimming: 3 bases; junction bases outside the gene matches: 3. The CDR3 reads CASSATGGSKNIQYF. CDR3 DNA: TGTGCCAGCAGCGCGACAGGGGGCAGCAAAAACATTCAGTACTTC.

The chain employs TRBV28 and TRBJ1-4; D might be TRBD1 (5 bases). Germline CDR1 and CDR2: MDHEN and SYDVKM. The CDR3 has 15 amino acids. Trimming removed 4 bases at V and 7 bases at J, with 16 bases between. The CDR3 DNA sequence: TGTGCCAGCAGTTCGATCAGGGAATATGGTGAAAAACTGTTTTTT. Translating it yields CASSSIREYGEKLFF.

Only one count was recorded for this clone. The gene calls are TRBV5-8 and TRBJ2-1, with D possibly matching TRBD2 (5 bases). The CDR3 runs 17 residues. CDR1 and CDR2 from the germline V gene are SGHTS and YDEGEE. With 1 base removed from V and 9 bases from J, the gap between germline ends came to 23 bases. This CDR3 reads CASSLRGRVLSYTEQFF. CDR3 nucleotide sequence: TGTGCCAGCAGCTTGCGGGGTCGGGTACTCTCATATACTGAGCAGTTCTTC.

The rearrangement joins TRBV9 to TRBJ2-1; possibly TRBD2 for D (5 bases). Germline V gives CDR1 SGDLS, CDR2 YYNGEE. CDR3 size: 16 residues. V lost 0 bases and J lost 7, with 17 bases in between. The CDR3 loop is CASSVGTLQMGNEQFF. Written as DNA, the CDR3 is TGTGCCAGCAGCGTAGGGACTCTCCAAATGGGGAATGAGCAGTTCTTC.

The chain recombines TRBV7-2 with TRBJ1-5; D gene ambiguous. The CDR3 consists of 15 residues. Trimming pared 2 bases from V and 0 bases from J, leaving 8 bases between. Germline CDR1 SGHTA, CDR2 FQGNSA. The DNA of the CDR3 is TGTGCCAGCAGCTTACAACAGCATAGCAATCAGCCCCAGCATTTT. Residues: CASSLQQHSNQPQHF.

The CDR3: CAWAPGSNQPQHF. The DNA for the CDR3 is TGTGCCTGGGCACCCGGTAGCAATCAGCCCCAGCATTTT. This chain links TRBV30 with TRBJ1-5; D unclear. The CDR3 totals 13 residues. CDR1 is GTSNPN, CDR2 SVGIG, per germline (reference sequence). Trimming removed 5 bases from V and 0 bases from J, with 8 bases in between.

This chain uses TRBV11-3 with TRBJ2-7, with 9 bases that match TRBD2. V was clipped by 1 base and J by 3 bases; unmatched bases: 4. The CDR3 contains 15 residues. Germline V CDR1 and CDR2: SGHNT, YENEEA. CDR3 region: CASSLGLAELYEQYF. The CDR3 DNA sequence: TGTGCCAGCAGCTTAGGACTAGCGGAGCTCTACGAGCAGTACTTC.